Sequencing of this TCR beta chain was carried out in a study of blood T cell repertoires in COVID-19. For the study at large: Collection of acute and convalescent COVID-19 samples took place in the United States, Italy and Spain. PBMCs, B-cell-depleted T cells, or T cells were the source of the cDNA or gDNA that made up the material.

The ends were cut back, 3 bases at V and 0 bases at J, with 14 bases in the middle. The length of the CDR3 is 16 residues. Germline values: CDR1 SGHAT, CDR2 FQNNGV. Produced via immunoSEQ multiplex PCR; TCRdb's table is partial and in-frame only. The top ten hold under 3% of the sample, which has fewer than 400,000 clones, around 90% seen once. The source of this sequence is a woman younger than 45 with COVID-19, enrolled during active disease. The sequencing sample was made of peripheral blood. The rearrangement joins TRBV11-2 to TRBJ1-2; D may be TRBD1 (6 bases). CDR3 sequence: CASSFNPGVANYGYTF. CDR3 in DNA: TGTGCCAGCAGCTTCAATCCAGGGGTGGCTAACTATGGCTACACCTTC.